This T cell receptor beta chain was sequenced in a study of neoadjuvant anti-PD-1 for oral cavity cancer. Study-wide background: Patients without progression received a fourth nivolumab dose around day 43, then surgical resection on days 50-56. Study-wide results and caveats: TCR analyses covered only a few patients per response group.

These oral cavity squamous cell carcinomas were HPV-negative and locally advanced. CDR1 is LGHNA, CDR2 YSLEER, per germline. The germline V and J ends were trimmed by 0 bases and 1 base, with 11 bases remaining between them. The CDR3 totals 16 residues. The count of this clone is one. Its antigen remains unidentified. Six replicates per PBMC sample, mostly from 450 to 600 ng of genomic DNA. TCRdb keeps only in-frame clones here, not all; method: immunoSEQ multiplex PCR. The sample lists almost 7,000 clones, just under 75% occurring once. The V call is TRBV4-3, the J call TRBJ2-3; possible D gene TRBD1, 5 bases. This receptor was identified in a person aged 40-85 years with oral cavity squamous cell carcinoma. The sequencing used PBMCs, collected before nivolumab (anti-PD-1) treatment. The CDR3 sequence: CASSQDTGSGTDTQYF. The CDR3 coding sequence is TGCGCCAGCAGCCAAGATACAGGATCAGGCACAGATACGCAGTATTTT.